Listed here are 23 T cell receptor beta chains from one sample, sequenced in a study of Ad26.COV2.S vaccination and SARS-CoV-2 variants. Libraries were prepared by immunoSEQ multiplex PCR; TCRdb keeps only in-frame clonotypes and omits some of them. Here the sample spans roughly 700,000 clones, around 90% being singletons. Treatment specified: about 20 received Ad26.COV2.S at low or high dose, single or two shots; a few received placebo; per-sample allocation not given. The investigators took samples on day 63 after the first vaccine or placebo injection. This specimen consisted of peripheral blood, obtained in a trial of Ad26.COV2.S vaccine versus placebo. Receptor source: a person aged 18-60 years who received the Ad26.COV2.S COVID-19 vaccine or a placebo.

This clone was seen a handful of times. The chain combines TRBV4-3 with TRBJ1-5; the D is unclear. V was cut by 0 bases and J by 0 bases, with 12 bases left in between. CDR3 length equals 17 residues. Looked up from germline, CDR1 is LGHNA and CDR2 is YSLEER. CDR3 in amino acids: CASSQDIGGYSNQPQHF. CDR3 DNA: TGCGCCAGCAGCCAAGATATCGGAGGCTATAGCAATCAGCCCCAGCATTTT.

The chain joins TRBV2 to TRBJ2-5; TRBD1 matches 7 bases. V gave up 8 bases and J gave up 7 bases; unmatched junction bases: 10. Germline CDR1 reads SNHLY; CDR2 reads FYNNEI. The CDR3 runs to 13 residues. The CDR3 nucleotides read TGTGCCAGCCCGGGACAGTCTGGCGGGACCCAGTACTTC. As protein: CASPGQSGGTQYF.

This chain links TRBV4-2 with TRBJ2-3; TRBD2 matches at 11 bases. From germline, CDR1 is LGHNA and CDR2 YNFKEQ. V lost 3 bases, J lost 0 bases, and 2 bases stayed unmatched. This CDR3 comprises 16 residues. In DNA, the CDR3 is TGTGCCAGCAGCCAGCTAGCGGGGGGTAGCACAGATACGCAGTATTTT. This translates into CASSQLAGGSTDTQYF.

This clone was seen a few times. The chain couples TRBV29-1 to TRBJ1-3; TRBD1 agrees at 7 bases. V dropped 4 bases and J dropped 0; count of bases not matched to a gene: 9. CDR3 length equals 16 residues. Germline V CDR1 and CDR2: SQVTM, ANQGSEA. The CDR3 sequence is CSVGGTGQHSGNTIYF. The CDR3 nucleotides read TGCAGCGTTGGGGGGACGGGACAGCACTCTGGAAACACCATATATTTT.

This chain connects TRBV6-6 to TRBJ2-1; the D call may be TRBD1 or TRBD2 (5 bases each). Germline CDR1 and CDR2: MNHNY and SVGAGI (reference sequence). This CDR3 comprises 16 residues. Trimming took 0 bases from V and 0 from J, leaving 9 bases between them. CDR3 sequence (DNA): TGTGCCAGCAGTTACTCTGGGGGTAGCTCCTACAATGAGCAGTTCTTC. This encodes CASSYSGGSSYNEQFF.

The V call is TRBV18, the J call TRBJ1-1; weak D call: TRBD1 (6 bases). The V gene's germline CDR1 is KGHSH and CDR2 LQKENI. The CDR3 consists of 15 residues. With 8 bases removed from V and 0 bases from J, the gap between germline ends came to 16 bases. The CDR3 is CASSNRSGVNTEAFF. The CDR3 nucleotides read TGTGCCAGCAGCAACAGGTCAGGGGTGAACACTGAAGCTTTCTTT.

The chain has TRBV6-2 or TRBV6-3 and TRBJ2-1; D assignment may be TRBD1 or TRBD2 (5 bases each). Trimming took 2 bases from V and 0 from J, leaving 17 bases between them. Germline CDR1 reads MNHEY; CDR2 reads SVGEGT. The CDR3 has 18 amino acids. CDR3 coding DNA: TGTGCCAGCAGTTACACCATGAGGTGGGGGAGCTCCTACAATGAGCAGTTCTTC. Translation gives CASSYTMRWGSSYNEQFF.

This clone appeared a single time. Here the CDR3 reads CASSPLSTANTEAFF. The DNA of the CDR3 is TGTGCCAGCAGTCCGCTATCGACAGCTAACACTGAAGCTTTCTTT. This rearrangement joins TRBV7-2 to TRBJ1-1; D may be TRBD1 (5 bases). The CDR3 contains 15 residues. Trimming stripped 6 bases from V and 2 bases from J, with 16 bases between. Germline V gives CDR1 SGHTA, CDR2 FQGNSA. The full variable domain, completed using reference TRBV7-2 and TRBJ1-1, is GAGVSQSPSNKVTEKGKDVELRCDPISGHTALYWYRQSLGQGLEFLIYFQGNSAPDKSGLPSDRFSAERTGGSVSTLTIQRTQQEDSAVYLCASSPLSTANTEAFFGQGTRLTVV.

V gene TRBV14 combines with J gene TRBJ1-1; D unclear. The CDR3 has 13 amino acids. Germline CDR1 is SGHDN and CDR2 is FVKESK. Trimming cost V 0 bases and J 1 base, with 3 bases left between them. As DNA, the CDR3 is TGTGCCAGCAGCCAAGATTGGAACACTGAAGCTTTCTTT. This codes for CASSQDWNTEAFF.

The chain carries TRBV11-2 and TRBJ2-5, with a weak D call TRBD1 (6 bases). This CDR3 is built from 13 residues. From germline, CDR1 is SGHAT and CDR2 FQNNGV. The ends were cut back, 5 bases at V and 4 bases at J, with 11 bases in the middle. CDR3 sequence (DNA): TGTGCCAGCAGCCCAGAGGGGGTAGAGACCCAGTACTTC. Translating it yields CASSPEGVETQYF.

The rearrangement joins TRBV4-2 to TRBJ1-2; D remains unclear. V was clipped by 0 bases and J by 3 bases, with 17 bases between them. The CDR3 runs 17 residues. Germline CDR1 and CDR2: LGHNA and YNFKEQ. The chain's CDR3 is CASSQDKSQRSYYGYTF. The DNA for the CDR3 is TGTGCCAGCAGCCAAGATAAATCCCAGCGGTCGTACTATGGCTACACCTTC.

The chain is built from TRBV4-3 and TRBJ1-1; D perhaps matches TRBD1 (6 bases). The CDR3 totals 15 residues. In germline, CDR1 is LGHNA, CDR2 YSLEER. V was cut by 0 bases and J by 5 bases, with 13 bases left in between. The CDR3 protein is CASSQDSGTPTEAFF. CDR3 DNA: TGCGCCAGCAGCCAAGATTCCGGGACACCTACTGAAGCTTTCTTT.

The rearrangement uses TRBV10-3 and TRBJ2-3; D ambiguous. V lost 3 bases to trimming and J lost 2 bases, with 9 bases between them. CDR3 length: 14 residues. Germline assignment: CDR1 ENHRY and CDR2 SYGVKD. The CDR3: CAISETAITDTQYF. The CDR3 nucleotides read TGTGCCATCAGTGAAACGGCGATCACAGATACGCAGTATTTT.

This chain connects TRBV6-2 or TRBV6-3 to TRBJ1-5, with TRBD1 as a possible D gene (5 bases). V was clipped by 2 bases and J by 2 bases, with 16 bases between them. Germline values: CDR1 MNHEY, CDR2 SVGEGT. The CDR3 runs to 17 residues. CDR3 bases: TGTGCCAGCAGTTACCCGGGACCCGCCCTGCGCAATCAGCCCCAGCATTTT. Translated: CASSYPGPALRNQPQHF.

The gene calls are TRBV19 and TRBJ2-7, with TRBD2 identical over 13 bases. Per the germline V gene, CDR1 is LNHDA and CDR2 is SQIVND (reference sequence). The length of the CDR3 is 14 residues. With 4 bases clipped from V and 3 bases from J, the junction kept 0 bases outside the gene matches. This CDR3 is CASSRTSGGYEQYF. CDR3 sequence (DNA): TGTGCCAGTAGTAGGACTAGCGGGGGCTACGAGCAGTACTTC.

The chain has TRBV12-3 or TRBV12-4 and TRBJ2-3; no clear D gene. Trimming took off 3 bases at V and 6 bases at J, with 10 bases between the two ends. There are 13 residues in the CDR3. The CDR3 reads CASSFEVADTQYF. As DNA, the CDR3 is TGTGCCAGCAGTTTCGAGGTTGCGGATACGCAGTATTTT.

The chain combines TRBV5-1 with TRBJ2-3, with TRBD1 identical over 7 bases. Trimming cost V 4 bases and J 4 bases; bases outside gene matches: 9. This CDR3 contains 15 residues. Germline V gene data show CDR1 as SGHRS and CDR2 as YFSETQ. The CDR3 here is CASSQQGVGADTQYF. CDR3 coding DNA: TGCGCCAGCAGCCAGCAGGGGGTCGGAGCAGATACGCAGTATTTT. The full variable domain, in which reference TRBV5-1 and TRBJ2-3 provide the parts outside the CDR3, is KAGVTQTPRYLIKTRGQQVTLSCSPISGHRSVSWYQQTPGQGLQFLFEYFSETQRNKGNFPGRFSGRQFSNSRSEMNVSTLELGDSALYLCASSQQGVGADTQYFGPGTRLTVL.

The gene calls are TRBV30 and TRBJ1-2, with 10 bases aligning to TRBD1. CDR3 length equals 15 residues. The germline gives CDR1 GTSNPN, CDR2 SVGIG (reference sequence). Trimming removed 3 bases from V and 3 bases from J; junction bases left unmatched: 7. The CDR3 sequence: CAWRTPGQGHYGYTF. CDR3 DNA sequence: TGTGCCTGGAGGACCCCGGGACAGGGGCACTATGGCTACACCTTC.

The CDR3 sequence is CASSWTSRYEQYF. The CDR3 DNA sequence: TGTGCCAGCAGTTGGACTAGTAGGTACGAGCAGTACTTC. The V and J genes are TRBV12-3 or TRBV12-4 and TRBJ2-7; TRBD2 aligns across 7 bases. The CDR3 covers 13 residues. V gave up 4 bases and J gave up 4 bases; unmatched junction bases: 4.

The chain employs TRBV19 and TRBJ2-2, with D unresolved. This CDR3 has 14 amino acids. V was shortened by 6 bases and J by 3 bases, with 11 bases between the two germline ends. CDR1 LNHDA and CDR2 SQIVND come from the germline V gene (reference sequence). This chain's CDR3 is CASSVGIYTGELFF. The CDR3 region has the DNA TGTGCCAGTAGCGTGGGAATTTACACCGGGGAGCTGTTTTTT.

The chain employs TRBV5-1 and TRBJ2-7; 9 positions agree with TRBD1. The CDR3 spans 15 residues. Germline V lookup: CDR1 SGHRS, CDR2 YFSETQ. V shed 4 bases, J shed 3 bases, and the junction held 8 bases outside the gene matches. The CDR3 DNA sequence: TGCGCCAGCAGCCCACGGGACAGGGACAGCTACGAGCAGTACTTC. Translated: CASSPRDRDSYEQYF. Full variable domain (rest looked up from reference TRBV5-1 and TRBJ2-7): KAGVTQTPRYLIKTRGQQVTLSCSPISGHRSVSWYQQTPGQGLQFLFEYFSETQRNKGNFPGRFSGRQFSNSRSEMNVSTLELGDSALYLCASSPRDRDSYEQYFGPGTRLTVT.

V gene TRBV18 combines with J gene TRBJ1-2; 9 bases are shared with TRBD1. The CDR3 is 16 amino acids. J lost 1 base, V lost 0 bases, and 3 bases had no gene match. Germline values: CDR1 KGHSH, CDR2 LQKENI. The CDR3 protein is CASSPPGQGFNYGYTF. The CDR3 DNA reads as TGTGCCAGCTCACCACCGGGACAGGGTTTTAACTATGGCTACACCTTC.

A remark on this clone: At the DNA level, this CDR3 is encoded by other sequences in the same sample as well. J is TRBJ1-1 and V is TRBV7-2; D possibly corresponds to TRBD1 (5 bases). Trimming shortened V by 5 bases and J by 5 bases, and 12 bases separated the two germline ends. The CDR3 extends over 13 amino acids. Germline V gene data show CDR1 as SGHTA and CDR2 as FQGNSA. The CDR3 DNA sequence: TGTGCCAGCAGCCGGCAGGAGGGGACTGAAGCTTTCTTT. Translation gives CASSRQEGTEAFF.